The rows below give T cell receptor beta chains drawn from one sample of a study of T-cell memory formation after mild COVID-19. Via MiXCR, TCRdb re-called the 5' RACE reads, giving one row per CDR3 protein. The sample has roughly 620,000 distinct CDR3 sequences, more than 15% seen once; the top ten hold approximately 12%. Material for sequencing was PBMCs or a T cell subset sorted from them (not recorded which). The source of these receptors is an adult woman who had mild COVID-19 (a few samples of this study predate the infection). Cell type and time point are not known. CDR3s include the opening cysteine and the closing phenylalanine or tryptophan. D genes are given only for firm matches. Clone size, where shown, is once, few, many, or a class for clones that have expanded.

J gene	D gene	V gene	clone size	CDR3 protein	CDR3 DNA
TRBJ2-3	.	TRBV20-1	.	CSASPAPRTDTQYF	TGCAGTGCTTCGCCGGCCCCCCGCACAGATACGCAGTATTTT
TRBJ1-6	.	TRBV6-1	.	CASTPLAGADSPLHF	TGTGCCAGCACTCCCTTAGCGGGGGCTGATTCACCCCTCCACTTT
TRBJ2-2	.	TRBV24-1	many	CATEGGTTRSTGELFF	TGTGCCACCGAGGGGGGAACAACTCGTAGTACCGGGGAGCTGTTTTTT
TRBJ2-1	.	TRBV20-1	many	CSALTGTETNEQFF	TGCAGTGCTCTAACAGGGACCGAAACCAATGAGCAGTTCTTC
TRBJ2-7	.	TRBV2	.	CASSEGEHEQYF	TGTGCCAGCAGTGAAGGCGAACACGAGCAGTACTTC
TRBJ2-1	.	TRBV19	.	CASSIADGSATEQFF	TGTGCCAGTAGTATCGCCGATGGATCGGCGACTGAGCAGTTCTTC
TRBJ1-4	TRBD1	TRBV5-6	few	CASRKPGQGEEKLFF	TGTGCCAGCAGGAAACCGGGACAGGGAGAAGAAAAACTGTTTTTT
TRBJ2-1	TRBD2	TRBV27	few	CASSLLWSSGRAGNEQFF	TGTGCCAGCAGTTTACTATGGAGTAGCGGGAGGGCCGGAAATGAGCAGTTCTTC
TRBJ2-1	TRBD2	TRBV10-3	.	CAISDPVREGAYNEQFF	TGTGCCATCAGTGACCCCGTGAGGGAGGGAGCCTACAATGAGCAGTTCTTC
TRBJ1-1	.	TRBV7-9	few	CASSLIATFF	TGTGCCAGCAGCTTAATTGCGACTTTCTTT
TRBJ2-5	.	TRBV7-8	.	CASSSRDGILGETQYF	TGTGCCAGCAGCTCCCGGGACGGTATTTTAGGGGAGACCCAGTACTTC
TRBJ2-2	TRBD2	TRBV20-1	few	CSARDPALARNTGELFF	TGCAGTGCTAGAGACCCAGCACTAGCGAGAAACACCGGGGAGCTGTTTTTT
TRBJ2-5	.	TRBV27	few	CASSLLSDRGTQETQYF	TGTGCCAGCAGTTTACTATCAGACCGAGGGACCCAAGAGACCCAGTACTTC
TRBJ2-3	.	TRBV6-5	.	CASSPRAGTRRTDTQYF	TGTGCCAGCAGTCCCAGGGCCGGGACTCGTCGCACAGATACGCAGTATTTT
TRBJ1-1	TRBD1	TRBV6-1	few	CATRTQGARTEAFF	TGTGCCACCAGAACGCAGGGGGCACGTACTGAAGCTTTCTTT
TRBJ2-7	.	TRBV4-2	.	CASSRDNRALYEQYF	TGTGCCAGCAGCCGAGATAACAGGGCGTTGTACGAGCAGTACTTC
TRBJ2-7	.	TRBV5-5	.	CASSRAGPRTGQQAYEQYF	TGTGCCAGCAGCCGGGCCGGCCCCCGAACAGGTCAGCAAGCCTACGAGCAGTACTTC
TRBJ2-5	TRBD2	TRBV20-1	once	CSARGGGAETQYF	TGCAGTGCTAGAGGGGGAGGGGCAGAGACCCAGTACTTC
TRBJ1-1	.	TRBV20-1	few	CTVRQPNTEAFF	TGCACGGTCCGGCAACCGAACACTGAAGCTTTCTTT
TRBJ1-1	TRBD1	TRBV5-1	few	CATRSGEGALKMNTEAFF	TGCGCCACCCGGAGCGGAGAGGGGGCATTGAAGATGAACACTGAAGCTTTCTTT